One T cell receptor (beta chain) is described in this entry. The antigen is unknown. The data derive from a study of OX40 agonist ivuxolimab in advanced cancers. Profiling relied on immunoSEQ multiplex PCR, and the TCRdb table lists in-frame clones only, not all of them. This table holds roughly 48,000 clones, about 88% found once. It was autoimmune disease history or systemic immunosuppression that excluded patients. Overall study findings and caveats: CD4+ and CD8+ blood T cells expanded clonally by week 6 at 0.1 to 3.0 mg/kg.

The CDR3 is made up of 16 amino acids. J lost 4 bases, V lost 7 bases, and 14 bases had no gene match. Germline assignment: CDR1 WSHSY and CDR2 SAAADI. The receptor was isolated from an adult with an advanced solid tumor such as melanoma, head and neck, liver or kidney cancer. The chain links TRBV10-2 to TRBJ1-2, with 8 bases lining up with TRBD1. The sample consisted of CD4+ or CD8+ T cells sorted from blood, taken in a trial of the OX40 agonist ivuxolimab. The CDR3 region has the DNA TGCGCCAGCACCTCCCCTTTGGGGACAGGCGGCTATGGCTACACCTTC. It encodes CASTSPLGTGGYGYTF.